The 27 T cell receptor beta chains below come from one sample, sequenced in a study of cytomegalovirus exposure and HLA in healthy donors. Primers for the PCR totalled 60 Vbeta and 13 Jbeta. TCRdb's table, derived via immunoSEQ multiplex PCR, lists solely in-frame clones and lacks some. The sample consists of fewer than 250,000 clones, 79% of them appearing once. Sample: PBMCs. The source of these receptors is a woman in her late teens or twenties in good health and CMV-seronegative.

The genes are TRBV29-1 and TRBJ1-2; D not resolved. V gave up 7 bases and J gave up 10 bases, with 16 bases separating them. The CDR3 is 11 residues long. Germline CDR1 reads SQVTM; CDR2 reads ANQGSEA. The CDR3 loop reads CSESTTSHYTF. CDR3 nucleotides: TGCAGCGAGTCTACGACAAGTCACTACACCTTC.

The gene calls are TRBV5-4 and TRBJ1-1; D remains ambiguous. The CDR3 runs to 14 residues. V was cut by 0 bases and J by 2 bases, with 8 bases left in between. Germline V gives CDR1 SGHNT, CDR2 YYREEE (reference sequence). DNA for the CDR3: TGTGCCAGCAGCTTGGAAAATCTAAACACTGAAGCTTTCTTT. This gives the protein CASSLENLNTEAFF. The variable domain in full, completed from reference TRBV5-4 and TRBJ1-1, reads ETGVTQSPTHLIKTRGQQVTLRCSSQSGHNTVSWYQQALGQGPQFIFQYYREEENGRGNFPPRFSGLQFPNYSSELNVNALELDDSALYLCASSLENLNTEAFFGQGTRLTVV.

Here the CDR3 reads CASRWTGGNTEAFF. CDR3 DNA sequence: TGCGCCAGCAGATGGACAGGGGGAAACACTGAAGCTTTCTTT. V gene TRBV4-1 combines with J gene TRBJ1-1; 10 bases match TRBD1. V gave up 6 bases and J gave up 2 bases; unmatched junction bases: 3. CDR3 size: 14 residues. Germline V gives CDR1 MGHRA, CDR2 YSYEKL.

The chain carries TRBV4-3 and TRBJ1-2; perhaps TRBD1 as D (5 bases). This CDR3 comprises 15 residues. CDR1 LGHNA and CDR2 YSLEER come from the germline V gene. The V gene lost 0 bases and the J gene lost 4 bases, with 12 bases spanning the gap. The chain's CDR3 is CASSQELRAAYGYTF. CDR3 DNA sequence: TGCGCCAGCAGCCAAGAGCTCAGGGCGGCCTATGGCTACACCTTC.

This clone was recorded a few times. The chain's CDR3 is CASSVGSGGYNEQFF. The CDR3 DNA is TGTGCCAGCAGCGTAGGTAGCGGGGGATACAATGAGCAGTTCTTC. This chain joins TRBV9 and TRBJ2-1, with 9 bases that match TRBD2. CDR3 length: 15 amino acids. Germline CDR1 reads SGDLS; CDR2 reads YYNGEE. J was trimmed by 4 bases and V by 0 bases; bases with no gene match: 2.

The chain links TRBV6-5 to TRBJ1-2; no firm D call. Trimming took 1 base from V and 8 from J, leaving 14 bases between them. The germline V gene has CDR1 MNHEY and CDR2 SVGAGI. The CDR3 is made up of 14 amino acids. Here the CDR3 reads CASSYLTRETGYTF. CDR3 in DNA: TGTGCCAGCAGTTACTTAACGCGGGAGACAGGCTACACCTTC.

CDR3 protein: CASTRSINYGYTF. CDR3 sequence (DNA): TGTGCCAGCACGAGATCGATAAACTATGGCTACACCTTC. The chain combines TRBV28 with TRBJ1-2; no firm D call. Trimming shortened V by 7 bases and J by 2 bases, and 11 bases separated the two germline ends. Germline V CDR1 and CDR2: MDHEN, SYDVKM. The CDR3 is made up of 13 amino acids.

The chain combines TRBV19 with TRBJ1-6; D is perhaps TRBD1 (6 bases). The germline V gene encodes CDR1 LNHDA and CDR2 SQIVND (reference sequence). CDR3 length equals 15 residues. With 4 bases removed from V and 7 bases from J, the gap between germline ends came to 14 bases. In DNA, the CDR3 is TGTGCCAGTAGTAAAACGGGACAACTCAATTCACCCCTCCACTTT. Its translation: CASSKTGQLNSPLHF.

Only a few counts were recorded for this clone. The chain recombines TRBV9 with TRBJ2-1, with TRBD2 matching over 9 bases. J lost 7 bases, V lost 4 bases, and 9 bases had no gene match. This CDR3 comprises 15 residues. Germline V gene lookup returns CDR1 SGDLS and CDR2 YYNGEE. The CDR3 DNA is TGTGCCAGCAGCTCCCCGCGGGAGGGTTGGAATGAGCAGTTCTTC. Translating it yields CASSSPREGWNEQFF.

The V call is TRBV4-2, the J call TRBJ2-1, with D possibly matching TRBD2 (6 bases). With 3 bases removed from V and 3 bases from J, the gap between germline ends came to 6 bases. CDR1 and CDR2 from the germline V gene are LGHNA and YNFKEQ. The CDR3 is made up of 13 amino acids. CDR3 sequence: CASSQGLYNEQFF. DNA of the CDR3: TGTGCCAGCAGCCAGGGACTCTACAATGAGCAGTTCTTC.

V is TRBV2 and J is TRBJ1-4; weak D call: TRBD1 (6 bases). Trimming stripped 6 bases from V and 5 bases from J, with 19 bases between. The CDR3 covers 16 residues. In germline, CDR1 is SNHLY, CDR2 FYNNEI. Here the CDR3 DNA reads TGTGCCAGCAGCGTCCCCCCGGACAGCGACAATGAAAAACTGTTTTTT. It translates to CASSVPPDSDNEKLFF.

CDR3 DNA: TGTGCCAGCAGCTTGGTTCGGGGCTCCTACGAGCAGTACTTC. The encoded protein is CASSLVRGSYEQYF. This chain joins TRBV5-6 and TRBJ2-7; weak D call: TRBD2 (5 bases). This CDR3 is built from 14 residues. The V gene lost 0 bases and the J gene lost 0 bases, with 7 bases spanning the gap. Germline assignment: CDR1 SGHDT and CDR2 YYEEEE.

The chain combines TRBV7-9 with TRBJ2-7; D gene unclear. This CDR3 comprises 15 residues. Germline loops: CDR1 SEHNR, CDR2 FQNEAQ (reference sequence). Between the trimmed V and J ends, which lost 1 base and 4 bases, there was a span of 14 bases. DNA of the CDR3: TGTGCCAGCAGCTTAGATCTCGGGTCCGGGTACGAGCAGTACTTC. Encoded protein: CASSLDLGSGYEQYF. Full variable domain (missing parts from reference TRBV7-9 and TRBJ2-7): DTGVSQNPRHKITKRGQNVTFRCDPISEHNRLYWYRQTLGQGPEFLTYFQNEAQLEKSRLLSDRFSAERPKGSFSTLEIQRTEQGDSAMYLCASSLDLGSGYEQYFGPGTRLTVT.

The genes are TRBV15 and TRBJ1-6; D unresolved. CDR1 and CDR2 (germline): LNHNV, YYDKDF (reference sequence). CDR3 length: 14 residues. V was shortened by 4 bases and J by 5 bases, with 9 bases between the two germline ends. In DNA, the CDR3 is TGTGCCACCAGCAAAGGGCGGGATAATTCACCCCTCCACTTT. It translates to CATSKGRDNSPLHF.

V is TRBV2 and J is TRBJ1-1; 7 nucleotides line up with TRBD1. This CDR3 has 16 amino acids. The germline V gene has CDR1 SNHLY and CDR2 FYNNEI. V shed 6 bases and J 0 bases; nucleotides not matched to a gene: 10. CDR3 sequence reads: CASSRDRRIMNTEAFF. Here the CDR3 DNA reads TGTGCCAGCAGCCGGGACAGACGAATTATGAACACTGAAGCTTTCTTT.

This chain uses TRBV6-1 with TRBJ2-1; 9 positions match TRBD2. From germline, CDR1 is MNHNS and CDR2 SASEGT. The J segment lost 7 bases and the V segment lost 5 bases, leaving 9 bases of the junction unmatched. The CDR3 consists of 15 residues. The CDR3 region is CASSSLAGAGNEQFF. In DNA form, the CDR3 reads TGTGCCAGCAGTTCCTTAGCGGGAGCGGGGAATGAGCAGTTCTTC.

The V and J genes are TRBV9 and TRBJ2-3; D is unclear. The CDR3 has 14 residues. V gave up 0 bases and J gave up 2 bases, with 7 bases separating them. Germline lookup yields CDR1 SGDLS and CDR2 YYNGEE. The chain's CDR3 is CASSVVSFTDTQYF. The DNA of the CDR3 is TGTGCCAGCAGCGTAGTGTCGTTCACAGATACGCAGTATTTT.

The chain is built from TRBV21-1 and TRBJ1-4; the table calls TRBD1, which could not be checked here. TRBV21-1 is annotated as a pseudogene. There are 15 residues in the CDR3. CDR3 sequence (DNA): TGTGCCAGCAGCAAAGCGCCAGGGGTTAATGAAAAACTGTTTTTT. Translated: CASSKAPGVNEKLFF.

Concerning this clone itself: At one of its ends the junction is not consistent with the germline gene, which may arise from a read error. V and J are TRBV29-1 and TRBJ1-3; D is unclear. Looked up from germline, CDR1 is SQVTM and CDR2 is ANQGSEA. This CDR3 is built from 11 residues. CDR3 sequence (DNA): TGCAGCGTTTCGGAGGGAAGCACCATATATTTT. Encoded protein: CSVSEGSTIYF.

The chain carries TRBV7-9 and TRBJ1-4, with D unclear. This CDR3 has 16 residues. Looked up from germline, CDR1 is SEHNR and CDR2 is FQNEAQ (reference sequence). V was cut by 3 bases and J by 0 bases, with 11 bases left in between. This CDR3 reads CASSFGGGPTNEKLFF. For the CDR3, the DNA is TGTGCCAGCAGCTTTGGAGGAGGCCCAACTAATGAAAAACTGTTTTTT.

This clone was recorded a few times. The gene calls are TRBV4-3 and TRBJ1-4, with TRBD1 identical over 7 bases. After removal of 4 bases from V and 12 bases from J, the junction contained 14 bases not matched to a gene. This CDR3 is 15 amino acids long. In germline, CDR1 is LGHNA, CDR2 YSLEER. CDR3 residues: CASSPKGQVPLELFF. In DNA form, the CDR3 reads TGCGCCAGCAGCCCGAAAGGACAGGTCCCGTTGGAACTGTTTTTT.

The rearrangement links TRBV11-2 to TRBJ1-1; D is ambiguous. Germline loops: CDR1 SGHAT, CDR2 FQNNGV. The CDR3 sequence is 12 residues long. Between the trimmed V and J ends, which lost 5 bases and 5 bases, there was a span of 9 bases. DNA of the CDR3: TGTGCCAGCAGCCTGGCGGGGACTGAAGCTTTCTTT. This encodes CASSLAGTEAFF.

This clone was counted a few times. The genes are TRBV25-1 and TRBJ2-1; D uncertain. Germline assignment: CDR1 MGHDK and CDR2 SYGVNS. Between the trimmed V and J ends, which lost 0 bases and 4 bases, there was a span of 4 bases. The CDR3 consists of 13 residues. CDR3 DNA sequence: TGTGCCAGCAGTGAATACGGGTACAATGAGCAGTTCTTC. Translation gives CASSEYGYNEQFF. The entire variable domain, with the rest obtained from reference TRBV25-1 and TRBJ2-1, is as follows: EADIYQTPRYLVIGTGKKITLECSQTMGHDKMYWYQQDPGMELHLIHYSYGVNSTEKGDLSSESTVSRIRTEHFPLTLESARPSHTSQYLCASSEYGYNEQFFGPGTRLTVL.

V gene TRBV6-1 combines with J gene TRBJ2-7; tentative D call: TRBD2 (5 bases). This CDR3 contains 12 residues. V lost 2 bases to trimming and J lost 3 bases, with 5 bases between them. The germline gives CDR1 MNHNS, CDR2 SASEGT. CDR3 in amino acids: CASSETSYEQYF. CDR3 DNA: TGTGCCAGCAGTGAAACTAGCTACGAGCAGTACTTC.

The chain uses TRBV28 and TRBJ1-1, with 7 nucleotides matching TRBD1. The CDR3 covers 15 residues. V trimming: 5 bases; J trimming: 3 bases; junction bases outside the gene matches: 9. The germline V gene encodes CDR1 MDHEN and CDR2 SYDVKM. CDR3 sequence reads: CASSATGDGDTEAFF. The CDR3 DNA follows: TGTGCCAGCAGTGCCACAGGGGATGGGGACACTGAAGCTTTCTTT.

The genes are TRBV7-6 and TRBJ2-7, with D possibly matching TRBD1 (6 bases). V was cut by 4 bases and J by 7 bases, with 14 bases left in between. Per germline, CDR1 SGHVS and CDR2 FNYEAQ. The CDR3 has 13 residues. The CDR3 nucleotides are TGTGCCAGCAGCTCTACAGGGATTGGTGAGCAGTACTTC. Translated: CASSSTGIGEQYF.

The count of this clone is one. The J gene is TRBJ2-1, the V gene TRBV7-9; 11 bases line up with TRBD1. The CDR3 runs to 16 residues. CDR1 SEHNR and CDR2 FQNEAQ come from the germline V gene (reference sequence). With V trimmed by 7 bases and J by 9 bases, 14 bases remained unmatched. The CDR3 region is CASTGTGGFGVIEQFF. CDR3 in DNA: TGTGCCAGCACCGGGACAGGGGGGTTCGGAGTAATTGAGCAGTTCTTC.